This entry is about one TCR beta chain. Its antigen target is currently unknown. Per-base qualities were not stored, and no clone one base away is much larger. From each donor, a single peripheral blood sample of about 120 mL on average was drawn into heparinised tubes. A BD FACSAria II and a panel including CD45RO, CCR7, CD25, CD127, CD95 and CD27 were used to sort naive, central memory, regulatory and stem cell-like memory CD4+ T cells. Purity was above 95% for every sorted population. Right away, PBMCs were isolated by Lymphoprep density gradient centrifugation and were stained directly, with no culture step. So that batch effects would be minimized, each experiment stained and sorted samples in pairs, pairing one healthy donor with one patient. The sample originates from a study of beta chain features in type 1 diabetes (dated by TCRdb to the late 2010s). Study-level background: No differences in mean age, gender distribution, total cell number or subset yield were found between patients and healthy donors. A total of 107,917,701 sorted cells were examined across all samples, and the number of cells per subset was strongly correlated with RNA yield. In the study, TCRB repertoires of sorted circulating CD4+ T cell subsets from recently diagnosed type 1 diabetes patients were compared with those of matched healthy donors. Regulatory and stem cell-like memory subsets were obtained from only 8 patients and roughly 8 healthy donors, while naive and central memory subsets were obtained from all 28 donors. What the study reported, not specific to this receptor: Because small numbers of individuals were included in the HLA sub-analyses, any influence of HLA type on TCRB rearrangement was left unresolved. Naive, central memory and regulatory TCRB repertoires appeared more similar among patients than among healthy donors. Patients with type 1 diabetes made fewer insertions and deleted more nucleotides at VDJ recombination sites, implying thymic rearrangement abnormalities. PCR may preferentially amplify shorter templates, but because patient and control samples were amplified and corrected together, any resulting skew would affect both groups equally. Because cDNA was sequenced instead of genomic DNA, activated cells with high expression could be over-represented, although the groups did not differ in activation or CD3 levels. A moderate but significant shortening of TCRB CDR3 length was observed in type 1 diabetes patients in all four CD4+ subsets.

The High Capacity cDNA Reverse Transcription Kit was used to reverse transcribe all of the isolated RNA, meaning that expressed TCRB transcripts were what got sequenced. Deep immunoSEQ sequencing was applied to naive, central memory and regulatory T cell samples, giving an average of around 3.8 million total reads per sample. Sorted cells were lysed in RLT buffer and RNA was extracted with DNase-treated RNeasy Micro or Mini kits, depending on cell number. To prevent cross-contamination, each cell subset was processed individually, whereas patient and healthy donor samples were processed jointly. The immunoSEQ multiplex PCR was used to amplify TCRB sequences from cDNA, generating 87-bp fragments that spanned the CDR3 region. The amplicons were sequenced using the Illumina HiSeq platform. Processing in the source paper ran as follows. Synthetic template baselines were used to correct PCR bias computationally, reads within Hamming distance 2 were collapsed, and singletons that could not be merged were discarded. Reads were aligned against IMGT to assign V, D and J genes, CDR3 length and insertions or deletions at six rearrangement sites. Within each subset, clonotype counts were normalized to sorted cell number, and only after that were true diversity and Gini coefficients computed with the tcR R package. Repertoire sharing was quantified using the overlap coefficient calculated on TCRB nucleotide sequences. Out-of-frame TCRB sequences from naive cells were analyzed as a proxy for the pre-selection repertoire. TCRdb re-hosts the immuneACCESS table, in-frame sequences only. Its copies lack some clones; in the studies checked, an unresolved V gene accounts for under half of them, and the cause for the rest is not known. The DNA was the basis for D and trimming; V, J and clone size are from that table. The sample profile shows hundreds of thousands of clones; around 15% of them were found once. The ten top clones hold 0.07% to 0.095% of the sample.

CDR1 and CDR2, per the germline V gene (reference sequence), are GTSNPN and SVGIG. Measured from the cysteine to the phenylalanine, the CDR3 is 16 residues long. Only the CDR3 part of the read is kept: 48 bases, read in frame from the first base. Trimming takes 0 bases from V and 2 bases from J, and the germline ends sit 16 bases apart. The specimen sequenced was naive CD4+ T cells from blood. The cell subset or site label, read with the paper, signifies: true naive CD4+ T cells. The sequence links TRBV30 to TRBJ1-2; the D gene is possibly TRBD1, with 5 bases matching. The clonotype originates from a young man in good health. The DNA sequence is TGTGCCTGGAGTGTCGGAGGAGGGGCCAGCAACTATGGCTACACCTTC. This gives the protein CAWSVGGGASNYGYTF.